The 17 T cell receptor beta chains presented below share a single source sample, sequenced in a study of blood T cell repertoires in COVID-19. The repertoire was sequenced with immunoSEQ multiplex PCR; TCRdb's copy has only in-frame clones and lacks some. The repertoire includes approximately 200,000 clones, 86% of them detected once, and less than 3.5% sits in the top ten. Sequencing was done on a sample of peripheral blood. These receptors were obtained from a woman in her thirties with active or convalescent COVID-19.

This chain links TRBV10-1 with TRBJ1-5; a possible D gene is TRBD1 (6 bases). The length of the CDR3 is 20 residues. CDR1 is WNHNN, CDR2 SYGVQD, per germline (reference sequence). V dropped 7 bases and J dropped 0 bases, with 28 bases sitting between them. The CDR3: CASTFPRRGRQVYSNQPQHF. CDR3 nucleotides: TGCGCCAGCACTTTTCCGCGCAGGGGAAGACAGGTTTATAGCAATCAGCCCCAGCATTTT.

Of note for this clone: The same CDR3 can be traced to other DNA sequences in this sample. The V and J genes are TRBV5-5 and TRBJ1-5; perhaps TRBD1 as D (5 bases). The V end lost 0 bases, the J end lost 6 bases, and 10 bases lay between the germline ends. Germline V gives CDR1 SGHKS, CDR2 YYEKEE (reference sequence). CDR3 length: 14 amino acids. This CDR3 is CASSLGQGGQPQHF. CDR3 DNA sequence: TGTGCCAGCAGCTTGGGCCAGGGCGGTCAGCCCCAGCATTTT.

This clone was observed a handful of times. V gene TRBV2 combines with J gene TRBJ1-5; 7 bases align to TRBD1. The CDR3 is 15 residues long. Trimming removed 5 bases from V and 6 bases from J; junction bases left unmatched: 10. Germline lookup yields CDR1 SNHLY and CDR2 FYNNEI. CDR3 in DNA: TGTGCCAGCAGTCTGGACAGGAAAAGCGGTCAGCCCCAGCATTTT. The encoded protein is CASSLDRKSGQPQHF.

This sequence joins TRBV24-1 and TRBJ2-1; D may be TRBD1 (6 bases). Trimming stripped 4 bases from V and 5 bases from J, with 20 bases between. This CDR3 contains 17 residues. Germline-derived CDR1 and CDR2 are KGHDR and SFDVKD. The CDR3 DNA is TGTGCCACCAGTGAGCCTTCTCAGGGGATATTCAACAATGAGCAGTTCTTC. Its translation is CATSEPSQGIFNNEQFF.

V is TRBV5-6 and J is TRBJ2-1, with D unresolved. Trimming shortened V by 4 bases and J by 4 bases, and 9 bases separated the two germline ends. Germline V lookup: CDR1 SGHDT, CDR2 YYEEEE. The CDR3 totals 13 residues. CDR3 in amino acids: CASSTFVYNEQFF. CDR3 DNA sequence: TGTGCCAGCAGCACTTTCGTATACAATGAGCAGTTCTTC. Supplemented by reference TRBV5-6 and TRBJ2-1, the full variable domain reads DAGVTQSPTHLIKTRGQQVTLRCSPKSGHDTVSWYQQALGQGPQFIFQYYEEEERQRGNFPDRFSGHQFPNYSSELNVNALLLGDSALYLCASSTFVYNEQFFGPGTRLTVL.

The rearrangement uses TRBV3-1 (or the pseudogene TRBV3-2) and TRBJ1-2, with D unresolved. This CDR3 comprises 19 residues. CDR1 and CDR2 from the germline V gene are LGHDT and YNNKEL (reference sequence). V was cut by 0 bases and J by 8 bases, with 28 bases left in between. The CDR3 bases are TGTGCCAGCAGCCAAGACTTCGAGGCTTGGTCCCCAAGAGTGGAGGGCTACACCTTC. It translates to CASSQDFEAWSPRVEGYTF.

The rearrangement joins TRBV12-3 or TRBV12-4 to TRBJ1-1, with D unresolved. CDR3 length: 11 residues. V was trimmed by 1 base and J by 11 bases, leaving 8 bases between them. The CDR3 sequence is CASSLGHQAFF. CDR3 nucleotide sequence: TGTGCCAGCAGTTTAGGGCACCAGGCTTTCTTT.

V gene TRBV9 combines with J gene TRBJ2-6; TRBD1 might be the D (6 bases). The CDR3 length is 17 residues. Germline assignment: CDR1 SGDLS and CDR2 YYNGEE. Trimming shortened V by 3 bases and J by 0 bases, and 13 bases separated the two germline ends. The CDR3 loop reads CASSARLTGSGANVLTF. CDR3 DNA sequence: TGTGCCAGCAGCGCCCGATTGACAGGCTCTGGGGCCAACGTCCTGACTTTC.

The chain carries TRBV19 and TRBJ1-1, with D possibly being TRBD1 (5 bases). CDR1 is LNHDA, CDR2 SQIVND, per germline (reference sequence). This CDR3 has 13 residues. Trimming removed 5 bases from V and 1 base from J, with 8 bases in between. In DNA, the CDR3 is TGTGCCAGTAGTTGGGACTCGAACACTGAAGCTTTCTTT. Its protein is CASSWDSNTEAFF. The whole variable domain, remainder taken from reference TRBV19 and TRBJ1-1, is DGGITQSPKYLFRKEGQNVTLSCEQNLNHDAMYWYRQDPGQGLRLIYYSQIVNDFQKGDIAEGYSVSREKKESFPLTVTSAQKNPTAFYLCASSWDSNTEAFFGQGTRLTVV.

The chain carries TRBV6-1 and TRBJ1-1; D unresolved. CDR1 and CDR2 from the germline V gene are MNHNS and SASEGT. The ends were cut back, 1 base at V and 1 base at J, with 7 bases in the middle. The CDR3 is 14 amino acids. The CDR3 loop is CASSEGARNTEAFF. In nucleotides, the CDR3 is TGTGCCAGCAGTGAAGGTGCCAGGAACACTGAAGCTTTCTTT.

V usage is TRBV28 and J usage is TRBJ1-5, with a tentative D call TRBD1 (6 bases). Germline V gene data show CDR1 as MDHEN and CDR2 as SYDVKM. V gave up 6 bases and J gave up 7 bases, with 19 bases separating them. This CDR3 spans 15 amino acids. The CDR3 is CASRPSGGTGQPQHF. CDR3 in DNA: TGTGCCAGCAGACCCTCGGGGGGAACAGGGCAGCCCCAGCATTTT.

The chain joins TRBV7-6 to TRBJ2-7; TRBD2 agrees at 9 bases. Germline CDR1 and CDR2: SGHVS and FNYEAQ. This CDR3 is 15 amino acids long. V lost 1 base and J lost 4; bases outside the gene matches: 5. CDR3 amino acids: CASSLGDSGRYEQYF. The CDR3 DNA sequence: TGTGCCAGCAGCTTAGGGGATAGCGGGAGATACGAGCAGTACTTC.

This clone was seen a handful of times. This rearrangement joins TRBV7-4 to TRBJ1-2; perhaps TRBD1 as D (5 bases). The germline gives CDR1 SGHVT, CDR2 SQSDAQ. V lost 4 bases and J 2 bases, leaving 20 bases between the germline ends. The CDR3 runs 17 residues. The CDR3 sequence is CASSSPRGRGENYGYTF. CDR3 DNA sequence: TGTGCCAGCAGCTCTCCCCGAGGGCGGGGCGAGAACTATGGCTACACCTTC.

The rearrangement uses TRBV2 and TRBJ1-4; a weak D match, TRBD1 (6 bases). Trimming removed 2 bases from V and 1 base from J, with 11 bases in between. Germline loops: CDR1 SNHLY, CDR2 FYNNEI. The CDR3 spans 16 residues. The CDR3 loop is CASSERGGETNEKLFF. CDR3 bases: TGTGCCAGCAGTGAAAGGGGGGGGGAAACTAATGAAAAACTGTTTTTT.

The chain has TRBV19 and TRBJ2-7, with D possibly TRBD1 on 5 matching bases. This CDR3 comprises 15 residues. V was trimmed by 5 bases and J by 7 bases, leaving 21 bases between them. Germline V gene data show CDR1 as LNHDA and CDR2 as SQIVND (reference sequence). The CDR3 nucleotides are TGTGCCAGTAGTTTATGGGGCGGAACCTCGGGTGAGCAGTACTTC. Translating gives CASSLWGGTSGEQYF. Combining the CDR3 with reference TRBV19 and TRBJ2-7 gives the whole variable domain DGGITQSPKYLFRKEGQNVTLSCEQNLNHDAMYWYRQDPGQGLRLIYYSQIVNDFQKGDIAEGYSVSREKKESFPLTVTSAQKNPTAFYLCASSLWGGTSGEQYFGPGTRLTVT.

The genes are TRBV5-1 and TRBJ1-5; D call uncertain. The CDR3 covers 13 residues. The V end was cut by 4 bases, the J end by 5 bases, with 10 bases between. CDR1 and CDR2 (germline): SGHRS, YFSETQ. The CDR3 sequence is CASSKTGDQPQHF. The CDR3 coding sequence is TGCGCCAGCAGCAAAACCGGAGATCAGCCCCAGCATTTT.

V and J are TRBV2 and TRBJ1-1; perhaps TRBD1 as D (5 bases). This CDR3 is 14 amino acids long. Germline loops: CDR1 SNHLY, CDR2 FYNNEI. The germline V and J ends were trimmed by 3 bases and 3 bases, with 11 bases remaining between them. In DNA form, the CDR3 reads TGTGCCAGCAGTGATATACAGGTGGACACTGAAGCTTTCTTT. It is translated as CASSDIQVDTEAFF. The full variable domain, with the rest looked up from reference TRBV2 and TRBJ1-1, is EPEVTQTPSHQVTQMGQEVILRCVPISNHLYFYWYRQILGQKVEFLVSFYNNEISEKSEIFDDQFSVERPDGSNFTLKIRSTKLEDSAMYFCASSDIQVDTEAFFGQGTRLTVV.